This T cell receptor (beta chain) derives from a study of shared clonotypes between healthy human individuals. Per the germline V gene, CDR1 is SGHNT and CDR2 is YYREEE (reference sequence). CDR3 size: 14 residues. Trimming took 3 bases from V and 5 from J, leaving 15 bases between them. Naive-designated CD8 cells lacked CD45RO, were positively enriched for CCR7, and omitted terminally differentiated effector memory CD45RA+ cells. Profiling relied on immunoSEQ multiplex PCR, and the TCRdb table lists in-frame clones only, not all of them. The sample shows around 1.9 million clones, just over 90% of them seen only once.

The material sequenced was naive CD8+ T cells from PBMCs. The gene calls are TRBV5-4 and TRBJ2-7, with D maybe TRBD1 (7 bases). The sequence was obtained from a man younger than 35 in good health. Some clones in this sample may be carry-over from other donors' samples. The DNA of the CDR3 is TGTGCCAGCAGCTACTCTCAGGGGGGCAACGAGCAGTACTTC. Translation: CASSYSQGGNEQYF.